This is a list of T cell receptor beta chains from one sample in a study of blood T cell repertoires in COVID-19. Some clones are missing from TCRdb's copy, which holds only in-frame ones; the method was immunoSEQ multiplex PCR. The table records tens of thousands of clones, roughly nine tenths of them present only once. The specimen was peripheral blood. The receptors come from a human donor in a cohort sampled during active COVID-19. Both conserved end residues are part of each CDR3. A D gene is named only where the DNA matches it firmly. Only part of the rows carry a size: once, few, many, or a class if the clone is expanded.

CASSSGLAGGQDTQYF TGTGCCAGCAGCTCGGGACTAGCGGGGGGGCAGGATACGCAGTATTTT TRBD2 TRBV9 NA TRBJ2-3
CASSYSRLAGNTEAFF TGTGCCAGCAGTTACTCGAGATTGGCAGGGAACACTGAAGCTTTCTTT NA TRBV6-5 NA TRBJ1-1
CASSLYRGNQPQHF TGTGCCAGCAGCTTATACAGGGGCAATCAGCCCCAGCATTTT NA TRBV7-2 once TRBJ1-5
CASSPFGGVNEAFF TGTGCCAGCTCACCATTTGGGGGGGTGAATGAAGCTTTCTTT NA TRBV18 NA TRBJ1-1
CASSSDSRGNTIYF TGTGCCAGCAGCTCGGACAGCCGAGGAAACACCATATATTTT NA TRBV5-4 NA TRBJ1-3
CASSWTSGSLGEQFF TGTGCCAGCAGTTGGACTAGCGGGAGCTTAGGTGAGCAGTTCTTC TRBD2 TRBV6-5 NA TRBJ2-1
CASSPPGRVEAFF TGTGCCAGCTCACCACCGGGCAGGGTTGAAGCTTTCTTT NA TRBV18 NA TRBJ1-1
CASSEATPSSGNTIYF TGTGCCAGCAGTGAAGCCACCCCGAGCTCTGGAAACACCATATATTTT NA TRBV6-1 NA TRBJ1-3
CATSRPGLNQPQHF TGTGCCACCAGTAGACCGGGACTGAATCAGCCCCAGCATTTT NA TRBV24-1 NA TRBJ1-5
CASSLNGGSTDTQYF TGTGCCAGCAGCCTGAACGGGGGGAGCACAGATACGCAGTATTTT TRBD2 TRBV7-8 NA TRBJ2-3
CASSYDLAGGQETQYF TGTGCCAGCAGTTACGACCTAGCGGGGGGGCAAGAGACCCAGTACTTC TRBD2 TRBV6-5 NA TRBJ2-5
CAISREVVTDGYTF TGTGCCATCAGTCGGGAGGTGGTAACCGATGGCTACACCTTC NA TRBV10-3 NA TRBJ1-2
CASSPGQDRPPGELFF TGTGCCAGCAGCCCAGGACAGGATCGACCCCCCGGGGAGCTGTTTTTT TRBD1 TRBV11-3 NA TRBJ2-2
CASSHPSTGELFF TGTGCCAGCAGTCACCCCAGCACCGGGGAGCTGTTTTTT NA TRBV6-6 once TRBJ2-2
CASTRTGGSDTQYF TGTGCCAGTACCCGGACAGGGGGCAGCGATACGCAGTATTTT TRBD1 TRBV19 NA TRBJ2-3
CASNGQDTEAFF TGTGCCAGCAATGGACAGGACACTGAAGCTTTCTTT TRBD1 TRBV2 NA TRBJ1-1
CASSYGQGSGEKLFF TGTGCCAGCAGTTACGGACAGGGGTCCGGGGAAAAACTGTTTTTT TRBD1 TRBV6-6 NA TRBJ1-4
CASSRVGELFF TGTGCCAGCAGTCGGGTGGGGGAGCTGTTTTTT NA TRBV12-3/TRBV12-4 NA TRBJ2-2
CASSETSEKLFF TGTGCCAGCTCGGAAACTAGTGAAAAACTGTTTTTT NA TRBV18 NA TRBJ1-4
CASSQEEITQYF TGTGCCAGCAGCCAAGAAGAGATAACCCAGTACTTC NA TRBV3-1/TRBV3-2 NA TRBJ2-5
CASSRQGVGGYTF TGTGCCAGCAGTCGGCAGGGGGTAGGGGGCTACACCTTC TRBD1 TRBV27 NA TRBJ1-2
CASTLGPKSSGRREQFF TGTGCCAGCACCTTGGGACCCAAGAGTAGCGGGAGGAGAGAGCAGTTCTTC TRBD2 TRBV13 NA TRBJ2-1
CASIIGTGVVNEQFF TGTGCCAGCATCATCGGGACAGGGGTCGTGAATGAGCAGTTCTTC TRBD1 TRBV11-2 NA TRBJ2-1
CASSPRIGDSPLHF TGTGCCAGCAGTCCCAGGATCGGTGATTCACCCCTCCACTTT NA TRBV27 once TRBJ1-6
CASSLNRDRASYNEQFF TGTGCCAGCAGCTTAAATCGGGACAGAGCCTCCTACAATGAGCAGTTCTTC TRBD1 TRBV7-8 NA TRBJ2-1
CASSSQLQGPYNEQFF TGTGCCAGCAGCTCACAGCTACAGGGGCCTTACAATGAGCAGTTCTTC TRBD1 TRBV7-2 NA TRBJ2-1
CASSPGLNNSPLHF TGTGCCAGCAGCCCGGGACTCAATAATTCACCCCTCCACTTT NA TRBV28 NA TRBJ1-6
CASSTGGNYGYTF TGTGCCAGTAGTACCGGCGGTAACTATGGCTACACCTTC NA TRBV19 NA TRBJ1-2
CASSPYLNYGYTF TGTGCCAGCAGTCCGTATCTTAACTATGGCTACACCTTC NA TRBV6-2/TRBV6-3 NA TRBJ1-2
CASSLAVGGGETQYF TGTGCCAGCTCACTAGCAGTTGGTGGTGGAGAGACCCAGTACTTC NA TRBV18 NA TRBJ2-5
CASSRTRQTNYGYTF TGTGCCAGCAGCCGGACCCGACAGACTAACTATGGCTACACCTTC NA TRBV3-1/TRBV3-2 NA TRBJ1-2
CASSPTAGLTEAFF TGTGCCAGCAGCCCCACGGCAGGGCTGACTGAAGCTTTCTTT NA TRBV6-5 NA TRBJ1-1
CSVAGGGYGYTF TGCAGCGTTGCGGGGGGAGGCTATGGCTACACCTTC NA TRBV29-1 NA TRBJ1-2